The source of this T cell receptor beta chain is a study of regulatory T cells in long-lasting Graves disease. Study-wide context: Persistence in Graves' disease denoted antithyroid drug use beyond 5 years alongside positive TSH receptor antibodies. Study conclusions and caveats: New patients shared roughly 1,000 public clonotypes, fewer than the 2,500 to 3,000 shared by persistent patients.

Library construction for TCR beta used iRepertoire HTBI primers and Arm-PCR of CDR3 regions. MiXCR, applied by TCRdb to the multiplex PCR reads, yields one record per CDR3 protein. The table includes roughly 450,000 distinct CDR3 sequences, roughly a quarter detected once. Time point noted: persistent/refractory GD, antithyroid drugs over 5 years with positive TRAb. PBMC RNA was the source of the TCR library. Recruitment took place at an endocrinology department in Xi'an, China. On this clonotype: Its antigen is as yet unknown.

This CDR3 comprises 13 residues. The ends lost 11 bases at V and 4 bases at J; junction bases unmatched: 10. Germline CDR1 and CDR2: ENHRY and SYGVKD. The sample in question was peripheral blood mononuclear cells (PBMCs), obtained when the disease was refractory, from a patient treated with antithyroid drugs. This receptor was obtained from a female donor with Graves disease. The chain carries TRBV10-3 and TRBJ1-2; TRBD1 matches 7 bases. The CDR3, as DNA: TGTGCCTCTTCCGGACAGGACATCTATGGCTACACCTTC. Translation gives CASSGQDIYGYTF.